The clone carrying this T cell receptor beta chain is labeled medium-sized (0.01 to 0.1%). This entry comes from a study of blood T cell repertoires in COVID-19. Overall study context: Samples came from the United States, Italy and Spain, spanning acute and convalescent COVID-19. Sample material is recorded as cDNA or gDNA derived from T cells, B-cell-depleted T cells, or PBMCs.

As processed by the authors: Nucleated cell counts were estimated from reference gene primer amplification. Assay: immunoSEQ multiplex PCR; the TCRdb copy retains only in-frame clones and omits some. V, J and clone size derive from that table, while D and trimming were established from the DNA sequence. Of about 130,000 clones listed, over 75% are singletons. Material: peripheral blood. This clonotype originated in a woman aged 80 or older with acute or convalescent COVID-19.

CDR3 amino acids: CSVDFTDLNTEAFF. For the CDR3, the DNA is TGCAGCGTTGATTTTACAGATCTAAACACTGAAGCTTTCTTT. This rearrangement joins TRBV29-1 to TRBJ1-1; D gene uncertain. The CDR3 is 14 amino acids. Germline V lookup: CDR1 SQVTM, CDR2 ANQGSEA. Trimming took off 3 bases at V and 2 bases at J, with 13 bases between the two ends.